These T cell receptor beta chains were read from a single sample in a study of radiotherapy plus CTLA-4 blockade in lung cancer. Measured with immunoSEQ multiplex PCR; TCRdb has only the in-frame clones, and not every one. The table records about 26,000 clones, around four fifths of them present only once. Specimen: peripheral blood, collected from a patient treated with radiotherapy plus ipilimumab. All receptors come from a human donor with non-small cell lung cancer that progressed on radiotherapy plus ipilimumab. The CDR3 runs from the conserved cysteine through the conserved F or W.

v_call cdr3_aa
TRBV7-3 CASSLISGGASEQYF
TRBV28 CASSLRGQGGGEKLFF
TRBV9 CASSPGTTNTGELFF
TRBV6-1 CASKSQAGTDTQYF
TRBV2 CASSEAPIGGGYNEQFF
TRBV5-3 CASSFGGSNEQFF
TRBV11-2 CASSPFSGNTIYF
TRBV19 CASMSEEKLFF
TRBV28 CASSPPGQRYGELFF
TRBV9 CASSAWDSPQETQYF
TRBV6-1 CASSELGGRSSPLHF
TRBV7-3 CASSFLALSDTQYF
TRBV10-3 CAISETGTHISYEQYF
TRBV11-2 CASSLEGTGGYEQYF
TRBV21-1 CASSRLRPLEAYEQYF
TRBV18 CASSPGTGPLDTIYF
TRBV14 CASSQEHSGYTF
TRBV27 CASSLSIRGGFGDTEAFF
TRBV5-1 CASSRTGETGELFF
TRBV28 CASSFSTGEVQPQHF
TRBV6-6 CASSEGRYGYTF
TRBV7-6 CASSSQGSNTEAFF
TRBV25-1 CASSIYSGSYGDTQYF
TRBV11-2 CASSPLRGRERLTQYF
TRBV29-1 CSVASGIYEQYF
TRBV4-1 CASSPGGNTEAFF
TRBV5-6 CASSLMLDTGGGNTEAFF
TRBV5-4 CASSSGRSSGNTIYF
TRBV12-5 CASGLGTGASNEQFF
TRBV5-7 CASSFGGSNEQFF
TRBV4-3 CASSQDWASTYEQYF